The T cell receptor beta chain described here comes from a study of shared clonotypes between healthy human individuals. Naive CD8 cells lacked CD45RO and underwent positive selection for CCR7, leaving out terminally differentiated effector memory CD45RA+ cells. Replicate PCRs for sorted subsets used 200 ng DNA; this equaled 33,000 or so T cell genomes. Original handling: ImmunoSEQ sequences covered only the junction and lacked quality scores; filtering therefore differed. Some clones are missing from TCRdb's copy, which holds only in-frame ones; the method was immunoSEQ multiplex PCR. That table furnishes V, J and clone size, whereas the DNA furnished D and trimming. The sample contains more than 2 million clones, just under 95% of which appear only once. Trimming stripped 5 bases from V and 3 bases from J, with 14 bases between. The length of the CDR3 is 14 residues. In germline, CDR1 is SGHAT, CDR2 FQNNGV.

The sequence came from a young man in good health. Some clones in this sample may be carry-over from other donors' samples. V usage is TRBV11-2 and J usage is TRBJ2-7; D is perhaps TRBD2 (5 bases). The material sequenced was naive CD8+ T cells from PBMCs. CDR3 amino acids: CASSEGERLYEQYF. CDR3 bases: TGTGCCAGCAGCGAGGGTGAGAGGCTCTACGAGCAGTACTTC.